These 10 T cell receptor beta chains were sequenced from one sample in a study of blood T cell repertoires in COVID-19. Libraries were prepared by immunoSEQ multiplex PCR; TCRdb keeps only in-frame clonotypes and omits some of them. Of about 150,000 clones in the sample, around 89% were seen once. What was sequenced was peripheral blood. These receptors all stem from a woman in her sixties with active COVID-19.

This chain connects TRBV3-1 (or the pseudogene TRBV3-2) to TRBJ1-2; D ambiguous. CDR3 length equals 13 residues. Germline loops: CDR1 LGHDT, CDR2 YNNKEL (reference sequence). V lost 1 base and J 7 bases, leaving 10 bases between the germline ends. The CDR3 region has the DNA TGTGCCAGCAGCCAAGTAGCGGGTGCTGGCTACACCTTC. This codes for CASSQVAGAGYTF.

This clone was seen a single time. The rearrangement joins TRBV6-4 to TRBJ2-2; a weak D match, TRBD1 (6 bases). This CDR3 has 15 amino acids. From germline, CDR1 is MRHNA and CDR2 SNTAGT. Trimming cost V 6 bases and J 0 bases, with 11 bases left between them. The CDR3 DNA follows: TGTGCCAGCAGAAAGGACAGATCGAACACCGGGGAGCTGTTTTTT. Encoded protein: CASRKDRSNTGELFF.

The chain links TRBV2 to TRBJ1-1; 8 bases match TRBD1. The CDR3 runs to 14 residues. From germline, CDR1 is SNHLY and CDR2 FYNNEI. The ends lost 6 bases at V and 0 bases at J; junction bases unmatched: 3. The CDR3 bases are TGTGCCAGCAGGATACAGGGGGTGAACACTGAAGCTTTCTTT. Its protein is CASRIQGVNTEAFF. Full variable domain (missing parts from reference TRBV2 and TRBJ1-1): EPEVTQTPSHQVTQMGQEVILRCVPISNHLYFYWYRQILGQKVEFLVSFYNNEISEKSEIFDDQFSVERPDGSNFTLKIRSTKLEDSAMYFCASRIQGVNTEAFFGQGTRLTVV.

CDR3 nucleotide sequence: TGTGCCAGCAGTTTCCTCCCAGGGGCATGGCAGCCCCAGCATTTT. It yields the protein CASSFLPGAWQPQHF. The rearrangement links TRBV28 to TRBJ1-5, with TRBD1 as a possible D gene (6 bases). The germline V gene encodes CDR1 MDHEN and CDR2 SYDVKM. This CDR3 comprises 15 residues. Trimming took off 3 bases at V and 7 bases at J, with 16 bases between the two ends.

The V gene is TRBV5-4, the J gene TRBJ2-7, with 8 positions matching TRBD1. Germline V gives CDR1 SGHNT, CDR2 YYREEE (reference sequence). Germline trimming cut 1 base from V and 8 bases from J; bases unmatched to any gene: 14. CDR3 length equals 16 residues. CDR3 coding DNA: TGTGCCAGCAGCTTGTCAAAAGGGACAGGCAGGGCACAGCAGTACTTC. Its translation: CASSLSKGTGRAQQYF.

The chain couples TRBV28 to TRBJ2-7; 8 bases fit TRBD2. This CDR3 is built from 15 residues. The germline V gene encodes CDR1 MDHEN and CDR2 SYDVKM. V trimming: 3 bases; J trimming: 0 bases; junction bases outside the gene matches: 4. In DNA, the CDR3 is TGTGCCAGCAGTTTGGCTAGCGGGTACTCCTACGAGCAGTACTTC. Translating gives CASSLASGYSYEQYF.

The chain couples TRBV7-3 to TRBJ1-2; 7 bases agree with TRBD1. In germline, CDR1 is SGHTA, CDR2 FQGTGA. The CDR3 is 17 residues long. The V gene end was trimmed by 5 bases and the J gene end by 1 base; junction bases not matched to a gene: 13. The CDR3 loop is CASSPYLLTGVNYGYTF. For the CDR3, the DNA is TGTGCCAGCAGCCCATACCTTCTTACAGGGGTTAACTATGGCTACACCTTC.

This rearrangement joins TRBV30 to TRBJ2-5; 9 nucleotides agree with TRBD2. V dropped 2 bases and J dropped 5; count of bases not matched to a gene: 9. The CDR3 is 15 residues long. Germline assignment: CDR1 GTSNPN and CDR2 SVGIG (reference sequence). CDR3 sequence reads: CAWSPWGLAPETQYF. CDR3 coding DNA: TGTGCCTGGAGTCCCTGGGGACTAGCCCCTGAGACCCAGTACTTC.

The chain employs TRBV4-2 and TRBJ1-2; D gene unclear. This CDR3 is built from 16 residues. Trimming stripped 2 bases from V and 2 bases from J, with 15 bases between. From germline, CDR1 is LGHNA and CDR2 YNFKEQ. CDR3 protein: CASSQSLGGGNYGYTF. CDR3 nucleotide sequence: TGTGCCAGCAGCCAAAGTCTGGGTGGAGGCAACTATGGCTACACCTTC.

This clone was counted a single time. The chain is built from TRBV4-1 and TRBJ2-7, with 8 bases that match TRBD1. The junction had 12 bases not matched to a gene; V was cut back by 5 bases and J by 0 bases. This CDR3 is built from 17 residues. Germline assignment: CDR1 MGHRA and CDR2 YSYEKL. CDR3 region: CASSLSIQGDYSYEQYF. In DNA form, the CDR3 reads TGCGCCAGCAGCTTATCAATACAGGGGGATTACTCCTACGAGCAGTACTTC.